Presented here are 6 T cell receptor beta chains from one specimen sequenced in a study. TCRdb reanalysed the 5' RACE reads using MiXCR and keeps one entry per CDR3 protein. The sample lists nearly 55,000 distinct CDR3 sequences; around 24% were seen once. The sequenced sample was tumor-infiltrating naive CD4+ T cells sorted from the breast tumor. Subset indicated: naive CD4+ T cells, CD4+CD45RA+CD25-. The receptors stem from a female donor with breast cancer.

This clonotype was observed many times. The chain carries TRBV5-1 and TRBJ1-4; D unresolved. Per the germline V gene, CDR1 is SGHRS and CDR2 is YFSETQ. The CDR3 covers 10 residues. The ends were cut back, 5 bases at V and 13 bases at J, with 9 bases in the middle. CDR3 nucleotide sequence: TGCGCCAGCAGGGCCGTGGGACTGTTTTTT. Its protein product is CASRAVGLFF.

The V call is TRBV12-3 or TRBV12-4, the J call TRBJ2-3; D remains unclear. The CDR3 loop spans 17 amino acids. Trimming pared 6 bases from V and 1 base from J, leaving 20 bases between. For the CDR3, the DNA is TGTGCCAGCAGCCTCTTAACCATCATTTTAGGCACAGATACGCAGTATTTT. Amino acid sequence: CASSLLTIILGTDTQYF.

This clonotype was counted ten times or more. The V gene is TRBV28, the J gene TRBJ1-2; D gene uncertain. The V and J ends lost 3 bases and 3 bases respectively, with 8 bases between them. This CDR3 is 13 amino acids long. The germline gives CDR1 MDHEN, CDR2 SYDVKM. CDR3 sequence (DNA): TGTGCCAGCAGTTTGGTCCACCACTATGGCTACACCTTC. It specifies CASSLVHHYGYTF.

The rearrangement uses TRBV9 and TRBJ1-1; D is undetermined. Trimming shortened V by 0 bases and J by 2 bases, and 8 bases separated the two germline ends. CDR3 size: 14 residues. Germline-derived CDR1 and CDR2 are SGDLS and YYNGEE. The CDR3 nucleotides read TGTGCCAGCAGCGTAGATCGGGCTAACACTGAAGCTTTCTTT. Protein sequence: CASSVDRANTEAFF. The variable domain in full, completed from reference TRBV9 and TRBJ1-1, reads DSGVTQTPKHLITATGQRVTLRCSPRSGDLSVYWYQQSLDQGLQFLIQYYNGEERAKGNILERFSAQQFPDLHSELNLSSLELGDSALYFCASSVDRANTEAFFGQGTRLTVV.

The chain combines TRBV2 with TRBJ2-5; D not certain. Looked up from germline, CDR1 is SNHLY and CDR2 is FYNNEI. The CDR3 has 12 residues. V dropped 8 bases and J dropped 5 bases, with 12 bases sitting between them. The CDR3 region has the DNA TGTGCCAGCCGGGTTACCTGGGAGACCCAGTACTTC. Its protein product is CASRVTWETQYF.

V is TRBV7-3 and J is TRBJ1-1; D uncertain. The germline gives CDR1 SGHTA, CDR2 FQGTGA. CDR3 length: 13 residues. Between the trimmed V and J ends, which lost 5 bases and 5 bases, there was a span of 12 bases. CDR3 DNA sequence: TGTGCCAGCAGCCCCAGTGGCGGGACTGAAGCTTTCTTT. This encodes CASSPSGGTEAFF. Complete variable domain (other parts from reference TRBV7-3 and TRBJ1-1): GAGVSQTPSNKVTEKGKYVELRCDPISGHTALYWYRQSLGQGPEFLIYFQGTGAADDSGLPNDRFFAVRPEGSVSTLKIQRTERGDSAVYLCASSPSGGTEAFFGQGTRLTVV.